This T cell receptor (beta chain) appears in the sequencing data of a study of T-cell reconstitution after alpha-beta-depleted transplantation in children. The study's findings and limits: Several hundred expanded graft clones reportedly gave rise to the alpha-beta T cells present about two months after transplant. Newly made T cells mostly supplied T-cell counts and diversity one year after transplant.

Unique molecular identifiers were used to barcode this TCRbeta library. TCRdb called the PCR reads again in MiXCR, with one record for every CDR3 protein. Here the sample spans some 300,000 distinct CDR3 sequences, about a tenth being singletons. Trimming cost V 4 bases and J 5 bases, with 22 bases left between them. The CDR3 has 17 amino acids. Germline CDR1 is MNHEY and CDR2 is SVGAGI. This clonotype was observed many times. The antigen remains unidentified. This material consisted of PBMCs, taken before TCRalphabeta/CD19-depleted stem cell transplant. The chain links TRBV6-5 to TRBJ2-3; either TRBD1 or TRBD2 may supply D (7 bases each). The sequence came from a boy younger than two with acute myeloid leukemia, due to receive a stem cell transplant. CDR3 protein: CASSSGEGTGAGDTQYF. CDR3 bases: TGTGCCAGCAGTTCCGGGGAGGGCACAGGGGCGGGAGATACGCAGTATTTT.